Sequencing of this T cell receptor beta chain was carried out in a study of blood T cell repertoires in COVID-19. Study-wide context: COVID-19 samples from acute and convalescent phases originated in the United States, Italy and Spain. Nucleic acid was either cDNA or gDNA, and it came from T cells, B-cell-depleted T cells, or PBMCs.

As handled by the study authors: The assay estimated nucleated cells by amplifying reference gene primers. Sequencing was performed with immunoSEQ multiplex PCR; in TCRdb, only in-frame clones are kept and a portion is missing. V, J and clone size derive from that table, while D and trimming were established from the DNA sequence. The table lists tens of thousands of clones, 87% of them singletons. J gave up 5 bases and V 5 bases, and 15 bases lay outside the gene matches. The germline V gene has CDR1 SGHNT and CDR2 YENEEA. CDR3 size: 18 residues. The TCR comes from a man aged 55 to 70 with active COVID-19. The rearrangement joins TRBV11-3 to TRBJ2-2; 9 nucleotides line up with TRBD1. The sequenced sample consisted of peripheral blood. The CDR3 coding sequence is TGTGCCAGCAGCCAGGGACAGGGATCCGGTATGGGGACCGGGGAGCTGTTTTTT. This gives the protein CASSQGQGSGMGTGELFF.